Shown below are 23 T cell receptor beta chains from a single sample sequenced in a study of Ad26.COV2.S vaccination and SARS-CoV-2 variants. Treatment specified: 19 received Ad26.COV2.S at low or high dose, single or two shots; roughly five received placebo; per-sample allocation not given. The study sampled participants on day 63 after the first vaccine or placebo injection. The assay was immunoSEQ multiplex PCR, and TCRdb's table has in-frame clones only and misses some. The sample contains some 350,000 clones, roughly nine tenths of which appear only once. The starting material was peripheral blood, obtained in a trial of Ad26.COV2.S vaccine versus placebo. The receptors stem from a person aged 18-60 years who received the Ad26.COV2.S COVID-19 vaccine or a placebo.

The chain couples TRBV30 to TRBJ2-3, with D perhaps TRBD2 (5 bases). The CDR3 totals 13 residues. Germline lookup yields CDR1 GTSNPN and CDR2 SVGIG (reference sequence). Trimming took off 1 base at V and 9 bases at J, with 14 bases between the two ends. CDR3 sequence reads: CAWSDLTGWTQYF. The CDR3 DNA reads as TGTGCCTGGAGTGACTTAACGGGGTGGACGCAGTATTTT. Full variable domain (outside the CDR3, taken from reference TRBV30 and TRBJ2-3): SQTIHQWPATLVQPVGSPLSLECTVEGTSNPNLYWYRQAAGRGLQLLFYSVGIGQISSEVPQNLSASRPQDRQFILSSKKLLLSDSGFYLCAWSDLTGWTQYFGPGTRLTVL.

The chain's CDR3 is CASSVRSGGAWIEQFF. The CDR3 DNA reads TGTGCCAGCAGCGTAAGGAGCGGGGGGGCCTGGATTGAGCAGTTCTTC. The chain couples TRBV9 to TRBJ2-1; 10 nucleotides match TRBD2. Losses at the gene ends were 1 base for V and 9 bases for J; bases not matched to a gene: 10. CDR1 is SGDLS and CDR2 is YYNGEE in the germline V gene. The CDR3 length is 16 residues.

The chain recombines TRBV5-1 with TRBJ2-3, with 8 positions matching TRBD2. In germline, CDR1 is SGHRS, CDR2 YFSETQ. V was pared by 2 bases and J by 4 bases, with 6 bases of the junction left unmatched. The CDR3 covers 15 residues. The CDR3 loop is CASSFNGRAPDTQYF. The CDR3 region has the DNA TGCGCCAGCAGCTTTAACGGGAGGGCCCCAGATACGCAGTATTTT.

The rearrangement links TRBV5-6 to TRBJ2-2, with TRBD1 matching 7 bases. This CDR3 is built from 16 residues. V trimming: 4 bases; J trimming: 1 base; junction bases outside the gene matches: 7. Per germline, CDR1 SGHDT and CDR2 YYEEEE. The CDR3 here is CASSQGQTMNTGELFF. The DNA of the CDR3 is TGTGCCAGCAGCCAGGGACAGACAATGAACACCGGGGAGCTGTTTTTT.

The chain carries TRBV6-6 and TRBJ1-4; 10 nucleotides line up with TRBD1. V gave up 6 bases and J gave up 5 bases; unmatched junction bases: 3. Germline V gene lookup returns CDR1 MNHNY and CDR2 SVGAGI (reference sequence). This CDR3 has 14 amino acids. This chain's CDR3 is CASRSTGGNEKLFF. For the CDR3, the DNA is TGTGCCAGCAGGTCGACAGGGGGCAATGAAAAACTGTTTTTT.

This clone was observed a handful of times. The gene calls are TRBV11-2 and TRBJ1-5, with a possible D match to TRBD1 (6 bases). CDR1 and CDR2 from the germline V gene are SGHAT and FQNNGV. This CDR3 contains 17 residues. The V gene lost 0 bases and the J gene lost 2 bases, with 14 bases spanning the gap. DNA of the CDR3: TGTGCCAGCAGCTTAGAGGTTACAGGGAGCGGCAATCAGCCCCAGCATTTT. Amino acid sequence: CASSLEVTGSGNQPQHF.

V usage is TRBV6-5 and J usage is TRBJ1-1; D is uncertain. Trimming removed 6 bases at V and 4 bases at J, with 12 bases between. Per germline, CDR1 MNHEY and CDR2 SVGAGI. CDR3 length: 13 amino acids. The CDR3 loop reads CASRVGFSTEAFF. The CDR3 nucleotides read TGTGCCAGCAGGGTAGGGTTCTCCACTGAAGCTTTCTTT.

V gene TRBV5-4 combines with J gene TRBJ2-6; TRBD2 aligns across 9 bases. Unmatched junction bases numbered 10, after V lost 4 bases and J lost 2 bases. Germline values: CDR1 SGHNT, CDR2 YYREEE (reference sequence). The CDR3 has 18 residues. As DNA, the CDR3 is TGTGCCAGCAGCAAGGGACTAGCTGTCGCTGCTGGGGCCAACGTCCTGACTTTC. Protein: CASSKGLAVAAGANVLTF.

The chain recombines TRBV28 with TRBJ1-1; possible D gene TRBD1, 5 bases. With 7 bases removed from V and 6 bases from J, the gap between germline ends came to 21 bases. Germline loops: CDR1 MDHEN, CDR2 SYDVKM. There are 15 residues in the CDR3. The CDR3, as DNA: TGTGCCAGCACCCAGGGTTCCCAACTCAGCGCTGAAGCTTTCTTT. Translated, it gives CASTQGSQLSAEAFF.

As regards this clone: Other DNA sequences in this specimen translate into the identical CDR3. This chain links TRBV7-2 with TRBJ1-1; D uncertain. Trimming removed 2 bases from V and 2 bases from J, with 6 bases in between. This CDR3 has 13 amino acids. Per germline, CDR1 SGHTA and CDR2 FQGNSA. CDR3 sequence: CASSLSGNTEAFF. The CDR3 DNA sequence: TGTGCCAGCAGCTTAAGTGGAAACACTGAAGCTTTCTTT. The full variable domain, completed using reference TRBV7-2 and TRBJ1-1, is GAGVSQSPSNKVTEKGKDVELRCDPISGHTALYWYRQSLGQGLEFLIYFQGNSAPDKSGLPSDRFSAERTGGSVSTLTIQRTQQEDSAVYLCASSLSGNTEAFFGQGTRLTVV.

J is TRBJ2-1 and V is TRBV6-4, with TRBD1 identical over 11 bases. The CDR3 covers 15 residues. CDR1 is MRHNA and CDR2 is SNTAGT in the germline V gene. With V trimmed by 10 bases and J by 8 bases, 13 bases remained unmatched. In DNA, the CDR3 is TGTGCCACTCGCCCCGGGACAGGGGGTGTCGATGAGCAGTTCTTC. Protein: CATRPGTGGVDEQFF.

The V gene is TRBV21-1, the J gene TRBJ2-7; TRBD2, as called in the table, went unchecked against the DNA. TRBV21-1 is listed as a pseudogene. The CDR3 is 16 amino acids. This chain's CDR3 is CASSKGTSGHPYEQYV. Here the CDR3 DNA reads TGTGCCAGCAGCAAAGGGACTAGCGGGCATCCCTACGAGCAGTACGTC.

The CDR3 sequence is CASSGPAPRTEKYLFYGYTF. In DNA, the CDR3 is TGTGCCAGCAGCGGGCCGGCTCCACGGACAGAAAAATATCTTTTCTATGGCTACACCTTC. The rearrangement links TRBV9 to TRBJ1-2, with a tentative D call TRBD1 (6 bases). Germline CDR1 and CDR2: SGDLS and YYNGEE. This CDR3 spans 20 amino acids. V was pared by 3 bases and J by 4 bases, with 31 bases between.

The V gene is TRBV6-2 or TRBV6-3, the J gene TRBJ1-5; D perhaps matches TRBD1 (5 bases). CDR3 length: 14 amino acids. Trimming stripped 5 bases from V and 3 bases from J, with 11 bases between. Germline V gene lookup returns CDR1 MNHEY and CDR2 SVGEGT. CDR3 nucleotide sequence: TGTGCCAGCAGTAGAGACAGTACCAATCAGCCCCAGCATTTT. Its translation is CASSRDSTNQPQHF.

The chain links TRBV9 to TRBJ1-2; 11 nucleotides agree with TRBD1. The CDR3 contains 15 residues. The junction had 3 bases not matched to a gene; V was cut back by 4 bases and J by 1 base. Germline CDR1 and CDR2: SGDLS and YYNGEE. DNA for the CDR3: TGTGCCAGCAGCCCCGGGACAGGGGGTAACTATGGCTACACCTTC. Translation: CASSPGTGGNYGYTF.

The chain has TRBV2 and TRBJ1-6; tentatively, D is TRBD1 (6 bases). V was clipped by 6 bases and J by 6 bases, with 9 bases between them. The CDR3 contains 13 residues. CDR1 and CDR2 (germline): SNHLY, FYNNEI. The CDR3 loop is CASSLRGNSPLHF. CDR3 coding DNA: TGTGCCAGCAGCCTCAGGGGTAATTCACCCCTCCACTTT.

In DNA, the CDR3 is TGCAGCGGTACAGGGGGGGACACAGATACGCAGTATTTT. Translated, it gives CSGTGGDTDTQYF. The chain combines TRBV29-1 with TRBJ2-3, with D tentatively TRBD1 (8 bases). Germline loops: CDR1 SQVTM, CDR2 ANQGSEA. The CDR3 runs 13 residues. The ends were cut back, 7 bases at V and 2 bases at J, with 13 bases in the middle.

The rearrangement uses TRBV16 and TRBJ1-4; the D is unclear. From germline, CDR1 is KGHSY and CDR2 FQNENV. V lost 4 bases, J lost 7 bases, and 7 bases lay in between. The CDR3 runs to 12 residues. DNA for the CDR3: TGTGCCAGCAGCCCCGCGGGTGAAAAACTGTTTTTT. Protein sequence: CASSPAGEKLFF.

The V call is TRBV19, the J call TRBJ1-1; 7 bases are shared with TRBD1. The CDR3 extends over 11 amino acids. Germline lookup yields CDR1 LNHDA and CDR2 SQIVND (reference sequence). Trimming at V came to 8 bases and at J to 10 bases, leaving 7 bases not matched to a gene. The CDR3 loop reads CASENRGAAFF. The CDR3 nucleotides read TGTGCCAGTGAGAACAGGGGTGCAGCTTTCTTT.

This clone occurred once. This rearrangement joins TRBV7-9 to TRBJ2-7; no reliable D call. Germline CDR1 reads SEHNR; CDR2 reads FQNEAQ (reference sequence). Trimming left V 2 bases short and J 9 bases short, with 14 bases between. This CDR3 is built from 13 residues. The CDR3 region is CASSLFLTPRQYF. CDR3 DNA: TGTGCCAGCAGCTTATTCCTAACCCCAAGGCAGTACTTC.

This chain connects TRBV6-2 or TRBV6-3 to TRBJ1-1; possible D gene TRBD1, 5 bases. V was shortened by 6 bases and J by 1 base, with 9 bases between the two germline ends. Germline-derived CDR1 and CDR2 are MNHEY and SVGEGT. CDR3 length equals 13 residues. The CDR3 DNA reads TGTGCCAGCAGCCTGGGGGAGAACACTGAAGCTTTCTTT. It codes for CASSLGENTEAFF.

The rearrangement joins TRBV5-4 to TRBJ1-1; D ambiguous. V was clipped by 1 base and J by 5 bases, with 9 bases between them. The germline gives CDR1 SGHNT, CDR2 YYREEE (reference sequence). The CDR3 spans 13 residues. The CDR3 sequence is CASSLLSTTEAFF. CDR3 in DNA: TGTGCCAGCAGCTTGTTGTCTACAACTGAAGCTTTCTTT. The complete variable domain, with remaining parts taken from reference TRBV5-4 and TRBJ1-1, reads ETGVTQSPTHLIKTRGQQVTLRCSSQSGHNTVSWYQQALGQGPQFIFQYYREEENGRGNFPPRFSGLQFPNYSSELNVNALELDDSALYLCASSLLSTTEAFFGQGTRLTVV.

This chain connects TRBV3-1 (or the pseudogene TRBV3-2) to TRBJ2-5; the D call may be TRBD1 or TRBD2 (5 bases each). Germline CDR1 is LGHDT and CDR2 is YNNKEL (reference sequence). The V end was cut by 0 bases, the J end by 3 bases, with 8 bases between. The CDR3 has 14 amino acids. For the CDR3, the DNA is TGTGCCAGCAGCCAAGATAGAGGGGAAGAGACCCAGTACTTC. It is translated as CASSQDRGEETQYF.